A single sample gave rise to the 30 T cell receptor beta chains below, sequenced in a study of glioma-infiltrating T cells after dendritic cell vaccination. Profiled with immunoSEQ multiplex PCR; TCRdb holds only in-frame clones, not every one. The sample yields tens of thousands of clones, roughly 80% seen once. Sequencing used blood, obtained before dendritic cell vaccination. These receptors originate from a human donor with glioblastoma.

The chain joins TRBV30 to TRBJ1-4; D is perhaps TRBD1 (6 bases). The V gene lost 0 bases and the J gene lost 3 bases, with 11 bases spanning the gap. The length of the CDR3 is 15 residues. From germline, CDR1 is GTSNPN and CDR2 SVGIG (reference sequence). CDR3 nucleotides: TGTGCCTGGAGTGTAGCGGGGGCGTCTAATGAAAAACTGTTTTTT. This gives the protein CAWSVAGASNEKLFF.

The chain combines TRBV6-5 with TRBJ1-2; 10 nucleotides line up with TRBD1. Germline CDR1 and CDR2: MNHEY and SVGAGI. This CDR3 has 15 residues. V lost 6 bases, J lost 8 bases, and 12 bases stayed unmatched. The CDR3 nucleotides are TGTGCCAGCAGACCTCCGGGACAGGGGTCCTCCGGCTACACCTTC. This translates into CASRPPGQGSSGYTF.

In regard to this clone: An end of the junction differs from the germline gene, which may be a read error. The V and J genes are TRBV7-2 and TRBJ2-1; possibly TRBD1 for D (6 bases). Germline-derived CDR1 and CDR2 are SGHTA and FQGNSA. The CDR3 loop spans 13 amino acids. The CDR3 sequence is CASSFERGSKGVF. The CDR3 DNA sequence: TGTGCCAGCAGCTTCGAAAGGGGGAGTAAGGGGGTCTTC.

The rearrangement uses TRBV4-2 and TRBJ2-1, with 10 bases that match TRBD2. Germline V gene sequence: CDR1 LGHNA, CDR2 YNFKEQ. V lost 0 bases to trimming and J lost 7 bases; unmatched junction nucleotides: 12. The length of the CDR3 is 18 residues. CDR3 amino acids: CASSQETGSGGARNEQFF. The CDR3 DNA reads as TGTGCCAGCAGCCAAGAAACGGGCAGCGGGGGGGCGAGAAATGAGCAGTTCTTC.

The chain's CDR3 is CASSRQEITDTQYF. CDR3 bases: TGTGCCAGCTCCCGACAGGAAATCACAGATACGCAGTATTTT. V gene TRBV18 combines with J gene TRBJ2-3, with a possible D match to TRBD1 (6 bases). Per germline, CDR1 KGHSH and CDR2 LQKENI. Trimming cost V 6 bases and J 2 bases, with 12 bases left between them. The CDR3 covers 14 residues.

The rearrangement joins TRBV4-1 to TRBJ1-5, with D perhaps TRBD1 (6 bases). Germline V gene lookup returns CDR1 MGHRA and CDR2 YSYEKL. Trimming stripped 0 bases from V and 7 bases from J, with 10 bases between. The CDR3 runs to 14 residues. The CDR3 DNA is TGCGCCAGCAGCCAAGACAGGGGAAGCCAGCCCCAGCATTTT. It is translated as CASSQDRGSQPQHF.

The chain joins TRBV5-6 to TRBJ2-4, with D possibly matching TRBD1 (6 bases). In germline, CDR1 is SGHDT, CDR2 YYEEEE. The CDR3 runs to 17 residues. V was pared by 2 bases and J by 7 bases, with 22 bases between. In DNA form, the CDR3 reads TGTGCCAGCAGCTTATTCCGGGACAAAAATTTAGGGAACATTCAGTACTTC. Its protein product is CASSLFRDKNLGNIQYF.

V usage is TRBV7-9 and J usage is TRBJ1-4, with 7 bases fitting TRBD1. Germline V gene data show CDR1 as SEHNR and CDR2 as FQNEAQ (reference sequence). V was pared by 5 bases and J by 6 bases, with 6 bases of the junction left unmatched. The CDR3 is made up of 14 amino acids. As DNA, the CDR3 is TGTGCCAGCAGCCTCGACAGGGAGTATGAAAAACTGTTTTTT. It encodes CASSLDREYEKLFF.

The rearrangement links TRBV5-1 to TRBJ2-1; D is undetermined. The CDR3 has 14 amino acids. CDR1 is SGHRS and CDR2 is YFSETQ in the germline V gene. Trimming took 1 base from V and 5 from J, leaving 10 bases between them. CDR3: CASSLSPTNNEQFF. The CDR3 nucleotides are TGCGCCAGCAGCTTGTCCCCTACGAACAATGAGCAGTTCTTC.

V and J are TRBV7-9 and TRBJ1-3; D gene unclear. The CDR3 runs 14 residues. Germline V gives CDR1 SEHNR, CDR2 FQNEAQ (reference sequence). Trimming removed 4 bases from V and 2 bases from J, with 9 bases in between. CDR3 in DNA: TGTGCCAGCAGCTGGCAGGCTACTGGAAACACCATATATTTT. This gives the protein CASSWQATGNTIYF.

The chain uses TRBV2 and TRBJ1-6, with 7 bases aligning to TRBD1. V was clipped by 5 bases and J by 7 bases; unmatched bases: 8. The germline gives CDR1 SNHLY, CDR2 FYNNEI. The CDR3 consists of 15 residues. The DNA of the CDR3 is TGTGCCAGCAGTCCTCGACAGGGTGGCAATTCACCCCTCCACTTT. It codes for CASSPRQGGNSPLHF.

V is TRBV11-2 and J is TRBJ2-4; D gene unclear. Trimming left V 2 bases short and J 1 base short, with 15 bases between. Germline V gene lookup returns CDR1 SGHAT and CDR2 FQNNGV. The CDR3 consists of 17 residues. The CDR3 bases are TGTGCCAGCAGCTTATGGGCCGCCGTTGGGGCCAAAAACATTCAGTACTTC. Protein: CASSLWAAVGAKNIQYF.

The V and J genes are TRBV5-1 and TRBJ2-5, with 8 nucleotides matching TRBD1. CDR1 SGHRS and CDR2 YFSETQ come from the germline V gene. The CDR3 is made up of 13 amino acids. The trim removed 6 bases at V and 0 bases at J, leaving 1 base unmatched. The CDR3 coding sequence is TGCGCCAGCAAACAGGGGGACCAAGAGACCCAGTACTTC. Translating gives CASKQGDQETQYF.

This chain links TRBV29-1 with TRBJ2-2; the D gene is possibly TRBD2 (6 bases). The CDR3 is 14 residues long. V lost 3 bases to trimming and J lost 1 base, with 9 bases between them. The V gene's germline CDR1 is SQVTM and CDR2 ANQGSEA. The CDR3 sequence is CSVETGRNTGELFF. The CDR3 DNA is TGCAGCGTTGAGACCGGGAGGAACACCGGGGAGCTGTTTTTT.

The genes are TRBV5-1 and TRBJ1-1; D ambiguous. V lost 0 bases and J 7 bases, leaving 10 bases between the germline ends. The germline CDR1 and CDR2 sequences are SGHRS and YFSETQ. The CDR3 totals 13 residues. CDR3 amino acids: CASSLAGRGEAFF. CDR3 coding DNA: TGCGCCAGCAGCTTGGCCGGCCGAGGTGAAGCTTTCTTT. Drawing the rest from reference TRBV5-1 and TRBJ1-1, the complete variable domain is KAGVTQTPRYLIKTRGQQVTLSCSPISGHRSVSWYQQTPGQGLQFLFEYFSETQRNKGNFPGRFSGRQFSNSRSEMNVSTLELGDSALYLCASSLAGRGEAFFGQGTRLTVV.

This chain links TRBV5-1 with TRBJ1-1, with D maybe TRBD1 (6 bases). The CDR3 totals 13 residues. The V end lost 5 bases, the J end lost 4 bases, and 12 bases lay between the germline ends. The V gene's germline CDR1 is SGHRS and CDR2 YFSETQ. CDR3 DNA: TGCGCCAGCAGAGGGGGTTGGGGCACTGAAGCTTTCTTT. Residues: CASRGGWGTEAFF.

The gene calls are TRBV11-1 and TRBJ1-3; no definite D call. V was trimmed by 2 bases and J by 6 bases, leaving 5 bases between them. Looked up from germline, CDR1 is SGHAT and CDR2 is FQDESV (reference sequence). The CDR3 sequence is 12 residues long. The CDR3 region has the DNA TGTGCCAGCAGCTTACGAGAAAACACCATATATTTT. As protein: CASSLRENTIYF.

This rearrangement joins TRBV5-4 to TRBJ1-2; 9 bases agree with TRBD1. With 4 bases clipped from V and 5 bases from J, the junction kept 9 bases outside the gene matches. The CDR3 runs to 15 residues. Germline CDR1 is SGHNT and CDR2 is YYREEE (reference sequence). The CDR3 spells CASSHSGQGTYGYTF. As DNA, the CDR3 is TGTGCCAGCAGCCACTCGGGACAGGGAACTTATGGCTACACCTTC. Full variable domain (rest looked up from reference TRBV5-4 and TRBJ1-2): ETGVTQSPTHLIKTRGQQVTLRCSSQSGHNTVSWYQQALGQGPQFIFQYYREEENGRGNFPPRFSGLQFPNYSSELNVNALELDDSALYLCASSHSGQGTYGYTFGSGTRLTVV.

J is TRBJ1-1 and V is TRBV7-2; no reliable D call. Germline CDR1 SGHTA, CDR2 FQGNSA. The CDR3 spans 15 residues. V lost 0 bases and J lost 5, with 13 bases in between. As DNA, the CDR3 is TGTGCCAGCAGCTTAGCGAGGGAGGGAAGGACTGAAGCTTTCTTT. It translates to CASSLAREGRTEAFF.

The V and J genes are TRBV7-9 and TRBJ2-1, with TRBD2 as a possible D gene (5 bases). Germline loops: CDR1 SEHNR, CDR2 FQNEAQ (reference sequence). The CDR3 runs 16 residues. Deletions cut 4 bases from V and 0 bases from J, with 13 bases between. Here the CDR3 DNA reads TGTGCCAGCAGCTACACCCTGGCGGGCTCCTACAATGAGCAGTTCTTC. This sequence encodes CASSYTLAGSYNEQFF.

CDR3 in DNA: TGTGCCAGCAGCTTGAAAACTAGCGCGCGTCAGTACTTC. Residues: CASSLKTSARQYF. This chain links TRBV7-2 with TRBJ2-4, with 7 nucleotides matching TRBD2. Trimming removed 3 bases from V and 12 bases from J; junction bases left unmatched: 8. The CDR3 is 13 amino acids. CDR1 and CDR2 from the germline V gene are SGHTA and FQGNSA.

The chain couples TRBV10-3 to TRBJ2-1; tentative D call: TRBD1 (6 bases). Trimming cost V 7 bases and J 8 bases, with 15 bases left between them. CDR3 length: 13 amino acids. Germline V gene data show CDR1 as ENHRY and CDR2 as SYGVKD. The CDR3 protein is CAIKQQGLDEQFF. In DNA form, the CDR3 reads TGTGCCATCAAACAACAGGGATTGGATGAGCAGTTCTTC.

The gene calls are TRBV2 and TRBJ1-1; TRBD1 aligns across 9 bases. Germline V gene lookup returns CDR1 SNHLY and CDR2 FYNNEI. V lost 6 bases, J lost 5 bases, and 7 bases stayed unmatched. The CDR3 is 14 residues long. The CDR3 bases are TGTGCCAGCAGGGCGGACAGGGGACCGACTGAAGCTTTCTTT. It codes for CASRADRGPTEAFF.

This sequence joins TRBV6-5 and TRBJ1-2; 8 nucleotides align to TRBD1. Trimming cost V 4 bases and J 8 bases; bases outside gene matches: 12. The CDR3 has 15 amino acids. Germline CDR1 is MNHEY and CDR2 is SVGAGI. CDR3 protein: CASSSPGTGPWGYTF. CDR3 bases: TGTGCCAGCAGTTCCCCCGGGACAGGCCCTTGGGGCTACACCTTC.

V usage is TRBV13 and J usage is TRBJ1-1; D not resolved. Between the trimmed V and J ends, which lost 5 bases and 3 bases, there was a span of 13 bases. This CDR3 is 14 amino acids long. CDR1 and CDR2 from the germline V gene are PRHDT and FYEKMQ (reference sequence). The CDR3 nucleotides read TGTGCCAGCAGCCGCAAATACAGTCACACTGAAGCTTTCTTT. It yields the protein CASSRKYSHTEAFF.

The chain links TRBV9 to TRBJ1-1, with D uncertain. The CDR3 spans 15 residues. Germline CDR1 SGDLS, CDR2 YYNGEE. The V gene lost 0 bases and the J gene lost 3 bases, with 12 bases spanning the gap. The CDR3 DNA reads TGTGCCAGCAGCGTAGTCGCCAGTTTGGACACTGAAGCTTTCTTT. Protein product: CASSVVASLDTEAFF.

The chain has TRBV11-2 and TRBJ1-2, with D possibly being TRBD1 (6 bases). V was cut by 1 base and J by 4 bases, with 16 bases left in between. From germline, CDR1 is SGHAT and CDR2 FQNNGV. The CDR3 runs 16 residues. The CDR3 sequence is CASSLGIGGPSYGYTF. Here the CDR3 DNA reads TGTGCCAGCAGCTTAGGTATCGGGGGGCCTTCCTATGGCTACACCTTC.

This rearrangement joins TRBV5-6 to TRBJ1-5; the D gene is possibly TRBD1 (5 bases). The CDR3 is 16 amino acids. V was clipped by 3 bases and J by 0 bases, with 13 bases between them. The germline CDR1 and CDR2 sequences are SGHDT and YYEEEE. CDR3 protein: CASSWGKGYSNQPQHF. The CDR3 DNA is TGTGCCAGCAGCTGGGGCAAGGGGTATAGCAATCAGCCCCAGCATTTT.

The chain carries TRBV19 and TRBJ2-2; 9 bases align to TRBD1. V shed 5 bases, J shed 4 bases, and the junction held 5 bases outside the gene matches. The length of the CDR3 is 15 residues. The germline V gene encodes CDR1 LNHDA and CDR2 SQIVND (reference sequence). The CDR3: CASSFTGGGTGELFF. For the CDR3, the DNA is TGTGCCAGTAGTTTTACAGGGGGCGGCACCGGGGAGCTGTTTTTT.

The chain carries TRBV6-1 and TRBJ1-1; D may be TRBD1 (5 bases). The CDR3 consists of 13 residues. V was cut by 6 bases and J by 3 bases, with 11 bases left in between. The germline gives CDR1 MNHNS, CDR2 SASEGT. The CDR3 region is CASSPWGDTEAFF. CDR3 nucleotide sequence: TGTGCCAGCAGCCCCTGGGGGGACACTGAAGCTTTCTTT.